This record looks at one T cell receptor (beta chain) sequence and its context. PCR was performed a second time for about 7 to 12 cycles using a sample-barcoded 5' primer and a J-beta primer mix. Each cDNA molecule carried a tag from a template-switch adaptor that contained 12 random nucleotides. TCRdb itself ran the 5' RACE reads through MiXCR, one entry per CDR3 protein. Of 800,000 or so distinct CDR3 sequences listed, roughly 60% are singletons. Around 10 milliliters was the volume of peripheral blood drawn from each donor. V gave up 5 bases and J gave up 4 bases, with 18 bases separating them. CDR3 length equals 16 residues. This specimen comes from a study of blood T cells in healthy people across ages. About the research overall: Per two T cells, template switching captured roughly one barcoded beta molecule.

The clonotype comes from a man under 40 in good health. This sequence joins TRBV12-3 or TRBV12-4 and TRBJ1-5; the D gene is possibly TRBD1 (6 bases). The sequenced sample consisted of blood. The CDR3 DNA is TGTGCCAGCAGTCTACACCCCGGGACAACTAATCAGCCCCAGCATTTT. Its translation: CASSLHPGTTNQPQHF.